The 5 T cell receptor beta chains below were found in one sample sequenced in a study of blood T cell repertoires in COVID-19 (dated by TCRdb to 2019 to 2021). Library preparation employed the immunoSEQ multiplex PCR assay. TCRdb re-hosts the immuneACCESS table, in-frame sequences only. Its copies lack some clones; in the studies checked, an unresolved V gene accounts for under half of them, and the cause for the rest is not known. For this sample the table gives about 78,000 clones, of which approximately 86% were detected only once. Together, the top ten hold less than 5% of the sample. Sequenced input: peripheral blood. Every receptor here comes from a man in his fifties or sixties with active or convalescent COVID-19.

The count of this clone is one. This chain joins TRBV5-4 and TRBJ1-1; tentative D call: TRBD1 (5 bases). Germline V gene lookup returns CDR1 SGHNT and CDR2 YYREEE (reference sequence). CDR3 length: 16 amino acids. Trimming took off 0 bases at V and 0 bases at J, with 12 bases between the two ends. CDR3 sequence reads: CASSLGGRDMNTEAFF. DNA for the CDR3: TGTGCCAGCAGCTTGGGGGGCAGAGATATGAACACTGAAGCTTTCTTT.

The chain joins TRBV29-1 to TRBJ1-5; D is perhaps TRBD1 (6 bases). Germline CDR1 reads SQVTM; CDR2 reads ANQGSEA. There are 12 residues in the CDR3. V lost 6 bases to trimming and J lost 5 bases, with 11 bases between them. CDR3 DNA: TGCAGCGTCGGACAGTCCCATCAGCCCCAGCATTTT. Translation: CSVGQSHQPQHF.

CDR3 protein: CASSEALAGGFLNIQYF. The CDR3 region has the DNA TGTGCCAGCAGTGAAGCCTTAGCGGGGGGGTTTCTAAACATTCAGTACTTC. The rearrangement uses TRBV6-1 and TRBJ2-4; TRBD2 agrees at 11 bases. V lost 0 bases, J lost 6 bases, and 7 bases stayed unmatched. CDR1 is MNHNS, CDR2 SASEGT, per germline. CDR3 length: 17 amino acids.

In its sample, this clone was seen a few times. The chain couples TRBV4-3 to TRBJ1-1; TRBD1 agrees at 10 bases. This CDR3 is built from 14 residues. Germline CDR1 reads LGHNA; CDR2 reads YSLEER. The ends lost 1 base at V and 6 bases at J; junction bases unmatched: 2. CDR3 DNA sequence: TGCGCCAGCAGCCAAGCCGGGACAGGGGCTGAAGCTTTCTTT. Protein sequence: CASSQAGTGAEAFF.

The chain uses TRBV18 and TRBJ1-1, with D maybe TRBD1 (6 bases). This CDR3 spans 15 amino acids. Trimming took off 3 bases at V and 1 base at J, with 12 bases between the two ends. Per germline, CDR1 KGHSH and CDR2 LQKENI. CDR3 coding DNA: TGTGCCAGCTCACCCTCGGGACATCCGAACACTGAAGCTTTCTTT. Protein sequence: CASSPSGHPNTEAFF. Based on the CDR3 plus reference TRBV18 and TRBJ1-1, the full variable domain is NAGVMQNPRHLVRRRGQEARLRCSPMKGHSHVYWYRQLPEEGLKFMVYLQKENIIDESGMPKERFSAEFPKEGPSILRIQQVVRGDSAAYFCASSPSGHPNTEAFFGQGTRLTVV.